The 18 T cell receptor beta chains given below trace back to one sample, sequenced in a study of cytomegalovirus exposure and HLA in healthy donors. Primers: 60 Vbeta forward and 13 Jbeta reverse. TCRdb's copy holds only in-frame clones and misses some; the assay was immunoSEQ multiplex PCR. There are about 94,000 clones in the sample; around 66% occur only once, and about 3.8% lies in the top ten. Material for sequencing was PBMCs. Receptors originate from a man younger than 45 in good health and CMV-seronegative.

The J gene is TRBJ2-3, the V gene TRBV27, with a tentative D call TRBD1 (6 bases). Trimming shortened V by 6 bases and J by 4 bases, and 11 bases separated the two germline ends. The CDR3 contains 13 residues. Per the germline V gene, CDR1 is MNHEY and CDR2 is SMNVEV (reference sequence). The CDR3 DNA sequence: TGTGCCAGCAGCCGACAGGTTCCAGATACGCAGTATTTT. Its translation: CASSRQVPDTQYF.

The J gene is TRBJ2-1, the V gene TRBV5-6; 8 positions match TRBD2. The CDR3 runs 14 residues. Germline V CDR1 and CDR2: SGHDT, YYEEEE. With V trimmed by 2 bases and J by 5 bases, 3 bases remained unmatched. For the CDR3, the DNA is TGTGCCAGCAGCTTTGGGACTAGAAACAATGAGCAGTTCTTC. This sequence encodes CASSFGTRNNEQFF.

This clone has more than one count but fewer than ten. V is TRBV7-9 and J is TRBJ1-1; tentatively, D is TRBD1 (6 bases). The CDR3 extends over 13 amino acids. Trimming stripped 6 bases from V and 4 bases from J, with 12 bases between. Germline V gene sequence: CDR1 SEHNR, CDR2 FQNEAQ (reference sequence). The CDR3 loop reads CASRSQGSTEAFF. CDR3 coding DNA: TGTGCCAGCAGAAGTCAGGGGAGCACTGAAGCTTTCTTT.

The V gene is TRBV6-5, the J gene TRBJ1-3; 7 nucleotides align to TRBD1. The CDR3 consists of 15 residues. The V gene end was trimmed by 4 bases and the J gene end by 5 bases; junction bases not matched to a gene: 8. Germline V gene lookup returns CDR1 MNHEY and CDR2 SVGAGI. CDR3 bases: TGTGCCAGCAGTTTTAGACAGGGCTATCGAAACACCATATATTTT. This sequence encodes CASSFRQGYRNTIYF.

The rearrangement links TRBV7-9 to TRBJ2-5; 12 nucleotides line up with TRBD2. The CDR3 is made up of 19 amino acids. V shed 1 base and J 2 bases; nucleotides not matched to a gene: 11. Germline assignment: CDR1 SEHNR and CDR2 FQNEAQ (reference sequence). The CDR3 is CASSLDGNLAGGVQETQYF. In nucleotides, the CDR3 is TGTGCCAGCAGCTTAGATGGTAATCTAGCGGGGGGGGTTCAAGAGACCCAGTACTTC.

The chain recombines TRBV7-9 with TRBJ1-2, with 9 nucleotides matching TRBD1. The V gene's germline CDR1 is SEHNR and CDR2 FQNEAQ (reference sequence). CDR3 length: 16 amino acids. The ends lost 7 bases at V and 6 bases at J; junction bases unmatched: 15. The CDR3 loop reads CASTSEQDRGIDGYTF. The CDR3 region has the DNA TGTGCCAGCACCAGTGAGCAGGACAGGGGAATTGATGGCTACACCTTC.

This clone occurred once. Without the conserved terminal phenylalanine or tryptophan, this CDR3 likely stems from a read error. The CDR3 is CASSYGEGYSPLHL. CDR3 nucleotide sequence: TGTGCCAGCAGCTATGGGGAGGGTTATTCACCCCTCCACCTT. The V gene is TRBV7-8, the J gene TRBJ1-6; D gene unclear. V lost 4 bases to trimming and J lost 8 bases, with 12 bases between them. Looked up from germline, CDR1 is SGHVS and CDR2 is FQNEAQ. The CDR3 totals 14 residues.

This chain links TRBV6-1 with TRBJ1-1; D is undetermined. The CDR3 is 15 amino acids. V shed 1 base and J shed 1 base, with 10 bases lying between them. Germline lookup yields CDR1 MNHNS and CDR2 SASEGT. The CDR3 loop reads CASSEVTVGNTEAFF. The CDR3 DNA follows: TGTGCCAGCAGTGAAGTTACAGTGGGGAACACTGAAGCTTTCTTT.

The J gene is TRBJ2-1, the V gene TRBV10-1; 10 bases agree with TRBD2. From germline, CDR1 is WNHNN and CDR2 SYGVQD (reference sequence). CDR3 length: 16 residues. V dropped 0 bases and J dropped 7; count of bases not matched to a gene: 6. CDR3 amino acids: CASSESPGLARNEQFF. CDR3 nucleotides: TGCGCCAGCAGTGAGTCGCCGGGACTAGCGAGAAATGAGCAGTTCTTC.

The chain combines TRBV2 with TRBJ2-5, with TRBD1 identical over 9 bases. V lost 7 bases and J lost 3; bases outside the gene matches: 3. The germline CDR1 and CDR2 sequences are SNHLY and FYNNEI. The CDR3 is made up of 13 amino acids. The CDR3, as DNA: TGTGCCAGCAACCGGGACAGGGAAGAGACCCAGTACTTC. It encodes CASNRDREETQYF.

A few counts support this clone. The chain carries TRBV27 and TRBJ2-1, with TRBD1 matching over 7 bases. The CDR3 runs to 16 residues. Germline loops: CDR1 MNHEY, CDR2 SMNVEV (reference sequence). With 0 bases clipped from V and 5 bases from J, the junction kept 7 bases outside the gene matches. The CDR3 sequence: CASSLSTGQVHNEQFF. The CDR3, as DNA: TGTGCCAGCAGTTTATCGACCGGACAGGTTCACAATGAGCAGTTCTTC.

The chain joins TRBV7-2 to TRBJ2-7, with 10 bases fitting TRBD1. The length of the CDR3 is 16 residues. The V gene end was trimmed by 1 base and the J gene end by 2 bases; junction bases not matched to a gene: 5. The germline CDR1 and CDR2 sequences are SGHTA and FQGNSA. CDR3 in DNA: TGTGCCAGCAGCTTAGTAGGGACAGGGGCAGCCTACGAGCAGTACTTC. Translated, it gives CASSLVGTGAAYEQYF.

Worth noting for this clone: At one end, the junction sequence differs from germline, possibly due to a read error. The chain has TRBV7-9 and TRBJ1-5, with 9 bases that match TRBD1. The CDR3 runs 17 residues. CDR1 is SEHNR, CDR2 FQNEAQ, per germline (reference sequence). As DNA, the CDR3 is TGTTCCAGCAGCCGGTCGGACAGGGGAGGAGTAAATCAGCCCCAGCATTTT. Translating it yields CSSSRSDRGGVNQPQHF.

J is TRBJ2-7 and V is TRBV4-1; D is perhaps TRBD1 (6 bases). This CDR3 contains 15 residues. Germline V gene lookup returns CDR1 MGHRA and CDR2 YSYEKL. The germline V and J ends were trimmed by 1 base and 3 bases, with 13 bases remaining between them. The CDR3 DNA sequence: TGCGCCAGCAGCCAAGGCCCGGGACAAAACTACGAGCAGTACTTC. It codes for CASSQGPGQNYEQYF.

The CDR3 coding sequence is TGCGCCAGCAGCGGGACTAGCCCCCGAGATACGCAGTATTTT. Translating gives CASSGTSPRDTQYF. The chain uses TRBV5-1 and TRBJ2-3, with 9 bases fitting TRBD2. Germline CDR1 is SGHRS and CDR2 is YFSETQ. Losses at the gene ends were 4 bases for V and 5 bases for J; bases not matched to a gene: 5. CDR3 length equals 14 residues. The full variable domain, completed using reference TRBV5-1 and TRBJ2-3, is KAGVTQTPRYLIKTRGQQVTLSCSPISGHRSVSWYQQTPGQGLQFLFEYFSETQRNKGNFPGRFSGRQFSNSRSEMNVSTLELGDSALYLCASSGTSPRDTQYFGPGTRLTVL.

The CDR3 nucleotides are TGCAGCGTTGGGGAGAGCTACGAGCAGTACTTC. Protein sequence: CSVGESYEQYF. This chain joins TRBV29-1 and TRBJ2-7; TRBD2 might be the D (5 bases). CDR1 and CDR2 from the germline V gene are SQVTM and ANQGSEA. The CDR3 totals 11 residues. Trimming cost V 4 bases and J 3 bases, with 7 bases left between them.

The rearrangement uses TRBV7-6 and TRBJ1-5; D is perhaps TRBD1 (6 bases). The CDR3 totals 14 residues. Germline V gene lookup returns CDR1 SGHVS and CDR2 FNYEAQ. V was pared by 5 bases and J by 5 bases, with 13 bases between. In nucleotides, the CDR3 is TGTGCCAGCAGCCGTGGACAGAGAGATCAGCCCCAGCATTTT. Translation: CASSRGQRDQPQHF.

This sequence joins TRBV29-1 and TRBJ1-1; 12 bases line up with TRBD1. The germline gives CDR1 SQVTM, CDR2 ANQGSEA. The J segment lost 3 bases and the V segment lost 3 bases, leaving 5 bases of the junction unmatched. The length of the CDR3 is 15 residues. CDR3 nucleotide sequence: TGCAGCGTTGAGTTGGGACAGGGGGCGGACACTGAAGCTTTCTTT. This sequence encodes CSVELGQGADTEAFF.